This entry features one T cell receptor beta chain sequence. Antigen unknown. A read error may produce the germline difference seen at one junction end. Germline V CDR1 and CDR2: LGHNT, FRNRAP. The CDR3 is made up of 17 amino acids. Purified naive CD4+ T cells were depleted of CD25+ Tregs. Using its own MiXCR run on the 5' RACE reads, TCRdb lists one record per CDR3 protein. The sample contains 6,000 or so distinct CDR3 sequences, around 59% of which appear only once. Overall study results and limits: Tumor memory CD4+ T cell TCR gene usage clustered with blood and lymph node memory CD4+ cells and lymph node naive CD4+ cells.

The source material was naive CD4+ T cells sorted from blood. Regarding subset: naive CD4+ T cells, CD4+CD45RA+CD25-. This TCR was recovered from a female donor with breast cancer. The rearrangement uses TRBV12-5 and TRBJ2-2; 11 bases match TRBD2. The CDR3 nucleotides are TGTGCTAGTGGTTTGCCACTAGCGGGAGTCGTAACCGGGGAGCTGTCTTTT. Encoded protein: CASGLPLAGVVTGELSF.